These 30 T cell receptor beta chains share one sample of origin, sequenced in a study of STAT5B mutations in CD4+ large granular lymphocyte leukemia. The table came from immunoSEQ multiplex PCR; TCRdb's copy has only in-frame clones and leaves some out. The table has roughly 19,000 clones, more than 65% seen once. The sample consisted of CD4+ T cells from blood buffy coats. Receptors originate from a human donor in good health.

This chain uses TRBV18 with TRBJ2-2, with 7 bases identical to TRBD2. The trim removed 2 bases at V and 7 bases at J, leaving 10 bases unmatched. The CDR3 runs 16 residues. CDR1 and CDR2 (germline): KGHSH, LQKENI. The DNA for the CDR3 is TGTGCCAGCTCACCATATGCGGGAGCTATTATCGGGGAGCTGTTTTTT. Protein: CASSPYAGAIIGELFF. Drawing the rest from reference TRBV18 and TRBJ2-2, the complete variable domain is NAGVMQNPRHLVRRRGQEARLRCSPMKGHSHVYWYRQLPEEGLKFMVYLQKENIIDESGMPKERFSAEFPKEGPSILRIQQVVRGDSAAYFCASSPYAGAIIGELFFGEGSRLTVL.

This clone was picked up one time. The rearrangement uses TRBV7-9 and TRBJ2-5; D gene unclear. CDR3 length equals 15 residues. V dropped 5 bases and J dropped 4 bases, with 17 bases sitting between them. Germline CDR1 and CDR2: SEHNR and FQNEAQ (reference sequence). CDR3 in DNA: TGTGCCAGCAGCCCCCGGAGCGCAGGCGGAGAGACCCAGTACTTC. This codes for CASSPRSAGGETQYF. Looking up the rest from reference TRBV7-9 and TRBJ2-5 gives the full variable domain: DTGVSQNPRHKITKRGQNVTFRCDPISEHNRLYWYRQTLGQGPEFLTYFQNEAQLEKSRLLSDRFSAERPKGSFSTLEIQRTEQGDSAMYLCASSPRSAGGETQYFGPGTRLLVL.

The chain joins TRBV30 to TRBJ1-5; D unresolved. The V gene lost 0 bases and the J gene lost 4 bases, with 10 bases spanning the gap. Germline V lookup: CDR1 GTSNPN, CDR2 SVGIG (reference sequence). CDR3 length: 14 residues. CDR3 nucleotides: TGTGCCTGGAGTGTATCCCAAAGAAATCAGCCCCAGCATTTT. Its protein product is CAWSVSQRNQPQHF. Together with reference TRBV30 and TRBJ1-5, the CDR3 gives the full variable domain: SQTIHQWPATLVQPVGSPLSLECTVEGTSNPNLYWYRQAAGRGLQLLFYSVGIGQISSEVPQNLSASRPQDRQFILSSKKLLLSDSGFYLCAWSVSQRNQPQHFGDGTRLSIL.

V gene TRBV6-6 combines with J gene TRBJ2-3; the D is unclear. The CDR3 covers 12 residues. CDR1 is MNHNY and CDR2 is SVGAGI in the germline V gene (reference sequence). The V end was cut by 8 bases, the J end by 2 bases, with 8 bases between. The DNA of the CDR3 is TGTGCCAGCGCCCTAATCACAGATACGCAGTATTTT. It encodes CASALITDTQYF.

The genes are TRBV30 and TRBJ2-7; 9 bases line up with TRBD2. CDR3 length: 17 amino acids. Germline CDR1 GTSNPN, CDR2 SVGIG (reference sequence). V lost 0 bases to trimming and J lost 1 base; unmatched junction nucleotides: 10. In nucleotides, the CDR3 is TGTGCCTGGAGTGTGGTAGCGGGGGTCCAGAAGTCCTACGAGCAGTACTTC. Its protein is CAWSVVAGVQKSYEQYF.

This clone was recorded once. The V gene is TRBV7-2, the J gene TRBJ2-7; perhaps TRBD2 as D (5 bases). The ends were cut back, 0 bases at V and 4 bases at J, with 13 bases in the middle. The V gene's germline CDR1 is SGHTA and CDR2 FQGNSA. The CDR3 extends over 15 amino acids. CDR3 DNA: TGTGCCAGCAGCTTAGCGTCCGGGGAAGGGTACGAGCAGTACTTC. Its translation: CASSLASGEGYEQYF.

The J gene is TRBJ2-3, the V gene TRBV2, with TRBD2 matching 8 bases. Losses at the gene ends were 7 bases for V and 3 bases for J; bases not matched to a gene: 9. CDR3 size: 15 residues. CDR1 is SNHLY and CDR2 is FYNNEI in the germline V gene. Here the CDR3 reads CASTRGLAGTDTQYF. CDR3 sequence (DNA): TGTGCCAGCACCCGCGGACTAGCCGGAACAGATACGCAGTATTTT. Together with reference TRBV2 and TRBJ2-3, the CDR3 gives the full variable domain: EPEVTQTPSHQVTQMGQEVILRCVPISNHLYFYWYRQILGQKVEFLVSFYNNEISEKSEIFDDQFSVERPDGSNFTLKIRSTKLEDSAMYFCASTRGLAGTDTQYFGPGTRLTVL.

The genes are TRBV2 and TRBJ1-6; D ambiguous. The CDR3 runs to 13 residues. Germline V gives CDR1 SNHLY, CDR2 FYNNEI. Trimming left V 3 bases short and J 7 bases short, with 7 bases between. The chain's CDR3 is CASSEIGNSPLHF. The DNA for the CDR3 is TGTGCCAGCAGTGAGATCGGGAATTCACCCCTCCACTTT.

The CDR3 coding sequence is TGTGCCAGCAAACCTGAGGGGGTAGAGACCCAGTACTTC. Amino acids: CASKPEGVETQYF. The V call is TRBV25-1, the J call TRBJ2-5, with D possibly TRBD1 on 6 matching bases. The CDR3 sequence is 13 residues long. Germline V gene data show CDR1 as MGHDK and CDR2 as SYGVNS. The germline V and J ends were trimmed by 7 bases and 4 bases, with 13 bases remaining between them.

The V and J genes are TRBV6-1 and TRBJ1-5; D gene ambiguous. The CDR3 is 13 residues long. CDR1 MNHNS and CDR2 SASEGT come from the germline V gene. Trimming pared 6 bases from V and 4 bases from J, leaving 10 bases between. CDR3 nucleotide sequence: TGTGCCAGCAGCCCCGACCTTAATCAGCCCCAGCATTTT. This codes for CASSPDLNQPQHF.

This chain joins TRBV5-1 and TRBJ2-1; 9 bases line up with TRBD2. Germline V gene data show CDR1 as SGHRS and CDR2 as YFSETQ. The CDR3 is 15 amino acids. Trimming took 1 base from V and 7 from J; bases not matched to a gene: 6. The CDR3 DNA is TGCGCCAGCAGCTTGCTCTTAGCGGGAGATAATGAGCAGTTCTTC. Translation: CASSLLLAGDNEQFF.

V and J are TRBV5-1 and TRBJ2-5; no firm D call. Trimming cost V 0 bases and J 5 bases, with 11 bases left between them. Germline CDR1 reads SGHRS; CDR2 reads YFSETQ. CDR3 size: 14 residues. The CDR3 here is CASSLGQSRETQYF. DNA for the CDR3: TGCGCCAGCAGCTTGGGGCAGTCGAGGGAGACCCAGTACTTC.

The chain links TRBV6-1 to TRBJ1-2, with D uncertain. Germline V gene lookup returns CDR1 MNHNS and CDR2 SASEGT. V gave up 2 bases and J gave up 6 bases, with 7 bases separating them. The CDR3 spans 12 residues. The CDR3 reads CASSELGDGYTF. In DNA, the CDR3 is TGTGCCAGCAGTGAACTCGGGGATGGCTACACCTTC.

The chain carries TRBV5-5 and TRBJ2-3, with TRBD2 matching 10 bases. The length of the CDR3 is 16 residues. Trimming cost V 1 base and J 1 base; bases outside gene matches: 3. Germline V CDR1 and CDR2: SGHKS, YYEKEE (reference sequence). CDR3 sequence reads: CASSLSGTSGTDTQYF. CDR3 nucleotide sequence: TGTGCCAGCAGCTTGTCCGGGACTAGCGGCACAGATACGCAGTATTTT.

The chain couples TRBV5-1 to TRBJ1-3; TRBD1 might be the D (5 bases). Germline V lookup: CDR1 SGHRS, CDR2 YFSETQ. The V end was cut by 4 bases, the J end by 0 bases, with 11 bases between. The CDR3 extends over 15 amino acids. The CDR3 reads CASSEGPNSGNTIYF. The CDR3 nucleotides are TGCGCCAGCAGCGAGGGACCGAACTCTGGAAACACCATATATTTT.

This chain connects TRBV7-6 to TRBJ1-4, with D maybe TRBD1 (6 bases). The CDR3 consists of 15 residues. V was pared by 5 bases and J by 0 bases, with 10 bases between. Germline V gene data show CDR1 as SGHVS and CDR2 as FNYEAQ. CDR3 in amino acids: CASSPGEATNEKLFF. Written as DNA, the CDR3 is TGTGCCAGCAGCCCAGGGGAGGCAACTAATGAAAAACTGTTTTTT.

V is TRBV11-3 and J is TRBJ2-7, with 8 bases aligning to TRBD1. The CDR3 sequence is 15 residues long. CDR1 and CDR2 from the germline V gene are SGHNT and YENEEA. V shed 0 bases and J 0 bases; nucleotides not matched to a gene: 1. The CDR3 loop reads CASSLEGQDSYEQYF. The CDR3 nucleotides are TGTGCCAGCAGCTTAGAGGGACAGGACTCCTACGAGCAGTACTTC.

The chain links TRBV18 to TRBJ1-1; unclear D gene. The germline V gene has CDR1 KGHSH and CDR2 LQKENI. This CDR3 is 13 amino acids long. V lost 5 bases and J lost 3, with 10 bases in between. The CDR3: CASSNRGDTEAFF. CDR3 nucleotide sequence: TGTGCCAGCTCAAATCGGGGAGACACTGAAGCTTTCTTT.

The chain uses TRBV29-1 and TRBJ2-3; TRBD1 is a possible D gene (6 bases). Trimming took off 2 bases at V and 4 bases at J, with 7 bases between the two ends. CDR3 length equals 12 residues. The germline CDR1 and CDR2 sequences are SQVTM and ANQGSEA. The CDR3 region is CSVEKGADTQYF. DNA of the CDR3: TGCAGCGTTGAAAAGGGGGCAGATACGCAGTATTTT.

This rearrangement joins TRBV7-8 to TRBJ2-5, with D possibly matching TRBD2 (6 bases). The germline CDR1 and CDR2 sequences are SGHVS and FQNEAQ. CDR3 size: 15 residues. Trimming stripped 5 bases from V and 5 bases from J, with 18 bases between. The CDR3 DNA reads TGTGCCAGCAGCCCACTAAAAATCCGGGGGGAGACCCAGTACTTC. Protein sequence: CASSPLKIRGETQYF. The full variable domain, rest sourced from reference TRBV7-8 and TRBJ2-5, is GAGVSQSPRYKVAKRGQDVALRCDPISGHVSLFWYQQALGQGPEFLTYFQNEAQLDKSGLPSDRFFAERPEGSVSTLKIQRTQQEDSAVYLCASSPLKIRGETQYFGPGTRLLVL.

V gene TRBV18 combines with J gene TRBJ2-7; the D gene is possibly TRBD1 (5 bases). This CDR3 spans 14 amino acids. The germline V gene encodes CDR1 KGHSH and CDR2 LQKENI. With 3 bases removed from V and 1 base from J, the gap between germline ends came to 10 bases. This CDR3 is CASSPGPESYEQYF. DNA for the CDR3: TGTGCCAGCTCACCGGGGCCGGAATCCTACGAGCAGTACTTC. The entire variable domain, with the rest obtained from reference TRBV18 and TRBJ2-7, is as follows: NAGVMQNPRHLVRRRGQEARLRCSPMKGHSHVYWYRQLPEEGLKFMVYLQKENIIDESGMPKERFSAEFPKEGPSILRIQQVVRGDSAAYFCASSPGPESYEQYFGPGTRLTVT.

The chain joins TRBV29-1 to TRBJ2-1; D call uncertain. The CDR3 extends over 12 amino acids. V lost 4 bases, J lost 5 bases, and 9 bases lay in between. Germline-derived CDR1 and CDR2 are SQVTM and ANQGSEA. The CDR3 DNA is TGCAGCGTTGCGTCCGTCCACAATGAGCAGTTCTTC. Protein sequence: CSVASVHNEQFF.

A single count supports this clone. The chain uses TRBV7-2 and TRBJ1-6; D ambiguous. Trimming took 4 bases from V and 8 from J, leaving 9 bases between them. Germline-derived CDR1 and CDR2 are SGHTA and FQGNSA. CDR3 length: 13 residues. The CDR3 is CASSSKVDSPLHF. CDR3 nucleotide sequence: TGTGCCAGCAGCTCGAAGGTAGATTCACCCCTCCACTTT.

The chain carries TRBV28 and TRBJ2-1; 13 bases fit TRBD2. The CDR3 length is 16 residues. CDR1 and CDR2 (germline): MDHEN, SYDVKM. V shed 10 bases and J 1 base; nucleotides not matched to a gene: 7. The CDR3 sequence: CATRGTSGMSYNEQFF. CDR3 DNA sequence: TGTGCCACCCGGGGGACTAGCGGGATGTCCTACAATGAGCAGTTCTTC.

This chain connects TRBV7-2 to TRBJ2-7, with TRBD1 as a possible D gene (5 bases). Trimming removed 1 base at V and 3 bases at J, with 10 bases between. This CDR3 spans 14 amino acids. The germline V gene has CDR1 SGHTA and CDR2 FQGNSA. The CDR3: CASSLEKGYYEQYF. The CDR3 bases are TGTGCCAGCAGCTTAGAAAAGGGGTACTACGAGCAGTACTTC. Full variable domain (remainder filled in from reference TRBV7-2 and TRBJ2-7): GAGVSQSPSNKVTEKGKDVELRCDPISGHTALYWYRQSLGQGLEFLIYFQGNSAPDKSGLPSDRFSAERTGGSVSTLTIQRTQQEDSAVYLCASSLEKGYYEQYFGPGTRLTVT.

This clone was observed a single time. This chain uses TRBV5-6 with TRBJ1-4; TRBD1 matches 8 bases. Germline trimming cut 0 bases from V and 8 bases from J; bases unmatched to any gene: 3. The CDR3 totals 14 residues. Looked up from germline, CDR1 is SGHDT and CDR2 is YYEEEE. The CDR3 bases are TGTGCCAGCAGCTTGGTGGGACAGGAGGAAAAACTGTTTTTT. Translated: CASSLVGQEEKLFF.

The rearrangement uses TRBV5-1 and TRBJ2-1, with 10 bases fitting TRBD2. The CDR3 sequence is 17 residues long. The germline gives CDR1 SGHRS, CDR2 YFSETQ. The junction had 10 bases not matched to a gene; V was cut back by 0 bases and J by 7 bases. CDR3 region: CASSLAGASGSLNEQFF. CDR3 nucleotide sequence: TGCGCCAGCAGCTTGGCCGGGGCTAGCGGGAGTCTGAATGAGCAGTTCTTC.

This chain connects TRBV2 to TRBJ2-5; D uncertain. In germline, CDR1 is SNHLY, CDR2 FYNNEI. V was clipped by 3 bases and J by 4 bases, with 9 bases between them. The CDR3 has 13 amino acids. The CDR3 DNA reads as TGTGCCAGCAGTGAGACGCCTGGAGAGACCCAGTACTTC. Residues: CASSETPGETQYF. Full variable domain (missing parts from reference TRBV2 and TRBJ2-5): EPEVTQTPSHQVTQMGQEVILRCVPISNHLYFYWYRQILGQKVEFLVSFYNNEISEKSEIFDDQFSVERPDGSNFTLKIRSTKLEDSAMYFCASSETPGETQYFGPGTRLLVL.

V gene TRBV30 combines with J gene TRBJ2-7; 8 positions agree with TRBD2. This CDR3 is built from 15 residues. The junction had 8 bases not matched to a gene; V was cut back by 4 bases and J by 0 bases. Germline V gives CDR1 GTSNPN, CDR2 SVGIG (reference sequence). The DNA for the CDR3 is TGTGCCTGGAAGGCCCGGGGGGGGAACTCCTACGAGCAGTACTTC. Amino acids: CAWKARGGNSYEQYF.

The gene calls are TRBV7-2 and TRBJ2-7; D remains ambiguous. Germline CDR1 and CDR2: SGHTA and FQGNSA. This CDR3 spans 12 amino acids. V was pared by 5 bases and J by 6 bases, with 11 bases between. CDR3 in DNA: TGTGCCAGCAGCGCCGATCTCGGCGAGCAGTACTTC. The encoded protein is CASSADLGEQYF.